The 2 T cell receptor beta chains reported below all come from one sample, sequenced in a study of brain T cells in children with intractable seizures. Generated by immunoSEQ multiplex PCR, the TCRdb table keeps only in-frame clones and is missing some. Here the sample spans tens of thousands of clones, 85% to 95% being singletons. The sample was peripheral blood, taken at surgery. The receptors here all came from a boy less than two years old with tuberous sclerosis and intractable seizures.

V is TRBV7-8 and J is TRBJ2-7, with a tentative D call TRBD1 (6 bases). This CDR3 spans 13 amino acids. The V end lost 0 bases, the J end lost 4 bases, and 7 bases lay between the germline ends. Looked up from germline, CDR1 is SGHVS and CDR2 is FQNEAQ. In DNA form, the CDR3 reads TGTGCCAGCAGCTTAGCCCAGGGGTACGAGCAGTACTTC. It translates to CASSLAQGYEQYF.

This sequence joins TRBV21-1 and TRBJ2-3. TRBV21-1 is annotated as a pseudogene. CDR3 length: 17 residues. DNA for the CDR3: TGTGCCAGCAGCAGCGGACGTCGAAGCAGAGGCACAGATACGCAGTATTTT. Its translation: CASSSGRRSRGTDTQYF.